The source of this T cell receptor beta chain is a study of cytomegalovirus exposure and HLA in healthy donors. Study results and caveats: In an earlier analysis, about 87% or about 30%: the productive usage of most TCR beta V segments. Confirmation in vitro established that three CMV-associated chains were specific for CMV antigens. A missense variant in DCLRE1C was later tied to TCR beta V- and J-gene trimming.

Primers included in the PCR were 60 Vbeta and 13 Jbeta primers. The data were produced by immunoSEQ multiplex PCR, yet TCRdb's version contains in-frame clones alone and is incomplete. This table holds roughly 150,000 clones, approximately 88% found once. The CDR3 extends over 16 amino acids. V lost 1 base to trimming and J lost 6 bases, with 15 bases between them. Germline V gene data show CDR1 as MNHEY and CDR2 as SVGAGI. Worth noting for this clone: Antigen unknown.

Sequencing was done on a sample of PBMCs. The chain combines TRBV6-5 with TRBJ2-2; maybe TRBD1 (6 bases). The receptor's source is a man in his thirties or forties in good health and CMV-seronegative. The CDR3 bases are TGTGCCAGCAGTTACTTTTCCGGACAGATTGCCGGGGAGCTGTTTTTT. Encoded protein: CASSYFSGQIAGELFF.